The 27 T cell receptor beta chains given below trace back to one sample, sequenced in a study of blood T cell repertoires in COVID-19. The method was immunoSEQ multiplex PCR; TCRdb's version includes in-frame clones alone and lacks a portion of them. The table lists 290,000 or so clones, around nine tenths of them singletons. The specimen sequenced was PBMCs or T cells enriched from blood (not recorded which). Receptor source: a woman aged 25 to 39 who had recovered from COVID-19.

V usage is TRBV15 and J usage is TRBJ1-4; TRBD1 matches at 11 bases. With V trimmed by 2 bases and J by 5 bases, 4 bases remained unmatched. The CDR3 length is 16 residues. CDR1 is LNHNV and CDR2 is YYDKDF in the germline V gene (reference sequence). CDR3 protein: CATSRSRDRGNEKLFF. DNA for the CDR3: TGTGCCACCAGCAGATCCAGGGACAGGGGGAATGAAAAACTGTTTTTT.

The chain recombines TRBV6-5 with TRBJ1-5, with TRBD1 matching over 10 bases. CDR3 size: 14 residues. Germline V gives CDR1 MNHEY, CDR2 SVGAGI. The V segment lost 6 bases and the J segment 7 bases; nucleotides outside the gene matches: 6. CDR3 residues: CASRTGGAGQPQHF. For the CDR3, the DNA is TGTGCCAGCAGGACAGGGGGCGCGGGGCAGCCCCAGCATTTT.

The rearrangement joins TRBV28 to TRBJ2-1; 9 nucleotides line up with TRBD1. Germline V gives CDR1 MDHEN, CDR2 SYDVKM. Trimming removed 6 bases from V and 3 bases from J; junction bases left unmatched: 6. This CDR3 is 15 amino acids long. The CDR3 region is CASSPTGGLYNEQFF. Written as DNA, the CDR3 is TGTGCCAGCAGCCCAACAGGGGGCCTCTACAATGAGCAGTTCTTC.

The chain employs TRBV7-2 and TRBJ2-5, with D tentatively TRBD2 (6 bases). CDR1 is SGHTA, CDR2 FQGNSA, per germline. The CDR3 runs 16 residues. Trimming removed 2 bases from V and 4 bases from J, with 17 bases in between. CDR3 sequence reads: CASSLYQGLLAETQYF. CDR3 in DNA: TGTGCCAGCAGCTTATACCAGGGCCTACTAGCAGAGACCCAGTACTTC.

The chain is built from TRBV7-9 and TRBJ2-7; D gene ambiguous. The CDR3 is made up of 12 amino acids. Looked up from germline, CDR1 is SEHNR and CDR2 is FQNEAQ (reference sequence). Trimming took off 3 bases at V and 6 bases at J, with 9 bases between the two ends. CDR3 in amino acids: CASSLPNGEQYF. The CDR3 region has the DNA TGTGCCAGCAGCTTGCCAAACGGCGAGCAGTACTTC.

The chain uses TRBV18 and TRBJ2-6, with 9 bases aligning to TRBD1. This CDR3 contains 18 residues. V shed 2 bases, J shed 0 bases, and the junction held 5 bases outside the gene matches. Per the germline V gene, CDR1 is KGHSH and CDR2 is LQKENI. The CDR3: CASSPRGQGHSGANVLTF. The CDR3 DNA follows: TGTGCCAGCTCACCAAGGGGACAGGGACACTCTGGGGCCAACGTCCTGACTTTC. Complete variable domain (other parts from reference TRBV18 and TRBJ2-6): NAGVMQNPRHLVRRRGQEARLRCSPMKGHSHVYWYRQLPEEGLKFMVYLQKENIIDESGMPKERFSAEFPKEGPSILRIQQVVRGDSAAYFCASSPRGQGHSGANVLTFGAGSRLTVL.

CDR3 nucleotide sequence: TGTGCCAGCAGCTTAGGGGCGCAGGGCGCTAGTAATTCACCCCTCCACTTT. As protein: CASSLGAQGASNSPLHF. V usage is TRBV7-8 and J usage is TRBJ1-6; tentatively, D is TRBD1 (5 bases). The ends were cut back, 1 base at V and 6 bases at J, with 16 bases in the middle. CDR3 length: 17 residues. Germline V gene data show CDR1 as SGHVS and CDR2 as FQNEAQ. Full variable domain (outside the CDR3, taken from reference TRBV7-8 and TRBJ1-6): GAGVSQSPRYKVAKRGQDVALRCDPISGHVSLFWYQQALGQGPEFLTYFQNEAQLDKSGLPSDRFFAERPEGSVSTLKIQRTQQEDSAVYLCASSLGAQGASNSPLHFGNGTRLTVT.

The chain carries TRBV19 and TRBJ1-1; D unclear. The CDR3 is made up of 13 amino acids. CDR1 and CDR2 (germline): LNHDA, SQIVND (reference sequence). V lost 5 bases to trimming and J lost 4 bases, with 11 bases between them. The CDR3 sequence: CASSGTVGTEAFF. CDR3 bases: TGTGCCAGTAGTGGCACAGTGGGCACTGAAGCTTTCTTT.

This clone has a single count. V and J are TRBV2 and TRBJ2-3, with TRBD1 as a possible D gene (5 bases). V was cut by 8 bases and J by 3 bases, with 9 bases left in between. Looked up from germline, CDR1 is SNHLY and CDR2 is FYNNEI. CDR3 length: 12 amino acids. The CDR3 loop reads CASGAGTDTQYF. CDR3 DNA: TGTGCCAGCGGCGCAGGGACAGATACGCAGTATTTT.

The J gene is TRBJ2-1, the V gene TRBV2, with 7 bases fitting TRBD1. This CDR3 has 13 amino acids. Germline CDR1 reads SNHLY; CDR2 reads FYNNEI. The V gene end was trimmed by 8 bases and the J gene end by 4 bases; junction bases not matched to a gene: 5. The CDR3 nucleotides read TGTGCCAGCGACGGGACAGAGTACAATGAGCAGTTCTTC. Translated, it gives CASDGTEYNEQFF.

CDR3 DNA sequence: TGTGCCAGCAGTGAATACAGGGATAGCAATCAGCCCCAGCATTTT. The encoded protein is CASSEYRDSNQPQHF. This chain links TRBV2 with TRBJ1-5; TRBD1 might be the D (6 bases). Per germline, CDR1 SNHLY and CDR2 FYNNEI. V lost 2 bases and J lost 0, with 8 bases in between. CDR3 size: 15 residues.

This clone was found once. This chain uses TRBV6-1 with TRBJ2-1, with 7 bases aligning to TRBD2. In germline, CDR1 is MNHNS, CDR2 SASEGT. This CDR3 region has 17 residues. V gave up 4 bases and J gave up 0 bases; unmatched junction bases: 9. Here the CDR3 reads CASSAQNSGGSYNEQFF. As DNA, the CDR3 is TGTGCCAGCAGTGCCCAAAATTCGGGGGGCTCCTACAATGAGCAGTTCTTC.

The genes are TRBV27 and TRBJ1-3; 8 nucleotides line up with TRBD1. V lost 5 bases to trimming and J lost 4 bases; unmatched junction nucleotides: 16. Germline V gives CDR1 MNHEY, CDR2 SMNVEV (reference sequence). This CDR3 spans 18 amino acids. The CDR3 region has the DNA TGTGCCAGCAGTCCTTGGACAGGGAGACGCCTGGGGGGAAACACCATATATTTT. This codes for CASSPWTGRRLGGNTIYF.

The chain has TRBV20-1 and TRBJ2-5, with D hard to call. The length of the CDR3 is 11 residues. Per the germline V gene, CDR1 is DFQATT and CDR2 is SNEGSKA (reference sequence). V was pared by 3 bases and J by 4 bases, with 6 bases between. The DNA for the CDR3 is TGCAGTGCTAGTAACGGAGAGACCCAGTACTTC. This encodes CSASNGETQYF.

This CDR3 is CASSPRAQLNTEAFF. DNA of the CDR3: TGTGCCAGCAGCCCCAGGGCGCAGCTGAACACTGAAGCTTTCTTT. V and J are TRBV9 and TRBJ1-1, with TRBD1 as a possible D gene (5 bases). The CDR3 is made up of 15 amino acids. From germline, CDR1 is SGDLS and CDR2 YYNGEE. V dropped 4 bases and J dropped 0 bases, with 13 bases sitting between them.

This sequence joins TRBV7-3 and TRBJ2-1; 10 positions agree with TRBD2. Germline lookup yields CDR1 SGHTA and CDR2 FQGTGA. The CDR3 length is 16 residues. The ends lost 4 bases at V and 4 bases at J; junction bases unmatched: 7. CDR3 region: CASSYDLAGVYNEQFF. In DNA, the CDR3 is TGTGCCAGCAGCTACGATCTAGCGGGAGTTTACAATGAGCAGTTCTTC.

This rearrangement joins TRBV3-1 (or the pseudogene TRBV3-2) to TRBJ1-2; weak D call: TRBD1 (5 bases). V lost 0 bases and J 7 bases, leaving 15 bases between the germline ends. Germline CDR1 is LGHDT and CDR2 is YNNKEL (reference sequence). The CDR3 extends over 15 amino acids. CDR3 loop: CASSQDWGGRGGYTF. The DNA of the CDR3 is TGTGCCAGCAGCCAAGATTGGGGGGGTCGTGGTGGCTACACCTTC.

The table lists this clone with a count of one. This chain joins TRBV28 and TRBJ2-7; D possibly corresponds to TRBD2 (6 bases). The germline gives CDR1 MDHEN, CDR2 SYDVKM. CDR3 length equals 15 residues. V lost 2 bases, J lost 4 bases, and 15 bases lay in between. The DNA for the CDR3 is TGTGCCAGCAGTTTACTCGTCGGGAGTGGGTACGAGCAGTACTTC. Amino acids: CASSLLVGSGYEQYF.

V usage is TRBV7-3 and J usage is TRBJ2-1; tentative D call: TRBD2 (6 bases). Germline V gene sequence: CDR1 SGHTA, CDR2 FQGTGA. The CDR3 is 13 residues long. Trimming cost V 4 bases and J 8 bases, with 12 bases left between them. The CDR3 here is CASSSSLADEQFF. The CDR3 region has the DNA TGTGCCAGCAGCTCGTCACTAGCCGATGAGCAGTTCTTC.

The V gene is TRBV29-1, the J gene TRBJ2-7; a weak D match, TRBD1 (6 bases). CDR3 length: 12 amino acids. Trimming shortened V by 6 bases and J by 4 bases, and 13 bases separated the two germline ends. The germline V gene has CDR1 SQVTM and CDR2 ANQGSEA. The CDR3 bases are TGCAGCGTCGAGGACAGTCGGTACGAGCAGTACTTC. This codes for CSVEDSRYEQYF.

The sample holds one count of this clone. The DNA for the CDR3 is TGTGCCAGTAGTCGATCGGAGAGGACAGGCGAAGTCTACGAGCAGTACTTC. Translated, it gives CASSRSERTGEVYEQYF. This chain connects TRBV19 to TRBJ2-7; 7 bases align to TRBD1. J was trimmed by 3 bases and V by 5 bases; bases with no gene match: 16. The CDR3 spans 17 residues. Germline V gene lookup returns CDR1 LNHDA and CDR2 SQIVND (reference sequence). The whole variable domain, filled in from reference TRBV19 and TRBJ2-7, reads DGGITQSPKYLFRKEGQNVTLSCEQNLNHDAMYWYRQDPGQGLRLIYYSQIVNDFQKGDIAEGYSVSREKKESFPLTVTSAQKNPTAFYLCASSRSERTGEVYEQYFGPGTRLTVT.

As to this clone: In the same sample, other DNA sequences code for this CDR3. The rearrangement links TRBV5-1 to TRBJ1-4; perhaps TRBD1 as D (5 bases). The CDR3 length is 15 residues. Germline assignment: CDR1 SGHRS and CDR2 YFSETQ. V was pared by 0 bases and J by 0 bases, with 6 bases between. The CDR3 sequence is CASSLGRATNEKLFF. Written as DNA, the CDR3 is TGCGCCAGCAGCTTGGGCAGGGCAACTAATGAAAAACTGTTTTTT.

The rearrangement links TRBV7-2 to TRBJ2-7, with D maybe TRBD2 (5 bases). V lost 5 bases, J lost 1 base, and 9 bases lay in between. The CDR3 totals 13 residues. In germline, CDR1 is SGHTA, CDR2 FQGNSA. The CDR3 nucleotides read TGTGCCAGCAGCCCGACTAATTCCTACGAGCAGTACTTC. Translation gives CASSPTNSYEQYF.

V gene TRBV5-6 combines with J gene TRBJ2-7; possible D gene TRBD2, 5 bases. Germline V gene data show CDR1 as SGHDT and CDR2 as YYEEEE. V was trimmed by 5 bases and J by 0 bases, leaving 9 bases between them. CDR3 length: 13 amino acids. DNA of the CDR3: TGTGCCAGCAGACCGGGATCCTCCTACGAGCAGTACTTC. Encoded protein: CASRPGSSYEQYF.

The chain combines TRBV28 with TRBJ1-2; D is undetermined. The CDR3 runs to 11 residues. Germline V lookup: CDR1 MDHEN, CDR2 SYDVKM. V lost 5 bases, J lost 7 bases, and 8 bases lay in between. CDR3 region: CASSPLIGYTF. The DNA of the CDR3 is TGTGCCAGCAGTCCGTTAATTGGCTACACCTTC.

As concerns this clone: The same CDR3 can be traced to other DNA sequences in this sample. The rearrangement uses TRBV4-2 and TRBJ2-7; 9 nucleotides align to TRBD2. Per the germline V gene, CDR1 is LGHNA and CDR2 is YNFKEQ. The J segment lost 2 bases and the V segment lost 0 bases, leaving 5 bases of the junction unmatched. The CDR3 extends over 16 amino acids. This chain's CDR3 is CASSQDETSGTYEQYF. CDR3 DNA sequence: TGTGCCAGCAGCCAAGATGAGACTAGCGGAACCTACGAGCAGTACTTC.

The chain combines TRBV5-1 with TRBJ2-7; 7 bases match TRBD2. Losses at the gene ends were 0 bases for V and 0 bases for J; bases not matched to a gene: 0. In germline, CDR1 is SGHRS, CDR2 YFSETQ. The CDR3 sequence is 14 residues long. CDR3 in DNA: TGCGCCAGCAGCTTGGGCGGGAGCTCCTACGAGCAGTACTTC. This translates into CASSLGGSSYEQYF.